This paragraph covers one T cell receptor (beta chain) sequence. Its specificity is unknown. This specimen belongs to a study of response to subunit inactivated influenza vaccine. From the RT-PCR reads, TCRdb called clonotypes with MiXCR, one entry per CDR3 protein. Among about 520,000 distinct CDR3 sequences, about 25% were seen once, and the ten largest hold under 2.5%. CDR1 is SGHTA, CDR2 FQGNSA, per germline. The CDR3 runs 15 residues. J lost 4 bases, V lost 5 bases, and 7 bases had no gene match. Overall study findings and caveats: Authors suggested seasonal influenza vaccinations each recruit few new T cells.

This receptor was taken from a man aged 50 to 59 who received an inactivated influenza vaccine. The chain couples TRBV7-2 to TRBJ1-4, with 7 nucleotides matching TRBD1. The starting material was CD4+ T cells sorted from PBMCs, obtained 5 days after vaccination. CDR3 in DNA: TGTGCCAGCAGCCCGCAGGGGGGGAATAATGAAAAACTGTTTTTT. It translates to CASSPQGGNNEKLFF.